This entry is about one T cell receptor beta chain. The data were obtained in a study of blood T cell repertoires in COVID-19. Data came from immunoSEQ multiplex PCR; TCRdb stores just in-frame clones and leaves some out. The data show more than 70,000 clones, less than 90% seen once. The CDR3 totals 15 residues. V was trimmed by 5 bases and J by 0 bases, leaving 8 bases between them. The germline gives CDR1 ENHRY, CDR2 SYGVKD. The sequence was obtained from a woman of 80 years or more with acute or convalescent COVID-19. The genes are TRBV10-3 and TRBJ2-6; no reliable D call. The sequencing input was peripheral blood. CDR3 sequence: CAISSPSSGANVLTF. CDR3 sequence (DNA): TGTGCCATCAGTAGTCCGAGCTCTGGGGCCAACGTCCTGACTTTC.